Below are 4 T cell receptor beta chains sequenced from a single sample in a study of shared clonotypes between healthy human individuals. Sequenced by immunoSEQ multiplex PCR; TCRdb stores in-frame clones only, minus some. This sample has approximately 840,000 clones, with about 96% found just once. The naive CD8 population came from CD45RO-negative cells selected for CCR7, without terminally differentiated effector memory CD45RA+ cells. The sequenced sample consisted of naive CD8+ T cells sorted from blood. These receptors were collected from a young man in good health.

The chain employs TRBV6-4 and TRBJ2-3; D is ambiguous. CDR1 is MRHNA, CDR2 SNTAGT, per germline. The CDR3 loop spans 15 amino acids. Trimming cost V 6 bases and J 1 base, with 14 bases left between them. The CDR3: CASSQLLAGTDTQYF. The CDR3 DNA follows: TGTGCCAGCAGCCAGCTGCTGGCCGGCACAGATACGCAGTATTTT.

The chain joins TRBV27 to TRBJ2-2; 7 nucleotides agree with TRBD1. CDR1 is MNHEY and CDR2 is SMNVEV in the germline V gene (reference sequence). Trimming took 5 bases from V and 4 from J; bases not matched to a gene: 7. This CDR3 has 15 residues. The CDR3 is CASSTLTGSTGELFF. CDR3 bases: TGTGCCAGCAGTACCCTGACAGGGAGCACCGGGGAGCTGTTTTTT.

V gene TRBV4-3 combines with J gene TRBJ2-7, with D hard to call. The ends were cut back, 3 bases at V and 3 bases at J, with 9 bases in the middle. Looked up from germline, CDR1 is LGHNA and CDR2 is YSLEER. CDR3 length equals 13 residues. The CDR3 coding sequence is TGCGCCAGCAGCCATTTCCTGGACTACGAGCAGTACTTC. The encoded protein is CASSHFLDYEQYF.

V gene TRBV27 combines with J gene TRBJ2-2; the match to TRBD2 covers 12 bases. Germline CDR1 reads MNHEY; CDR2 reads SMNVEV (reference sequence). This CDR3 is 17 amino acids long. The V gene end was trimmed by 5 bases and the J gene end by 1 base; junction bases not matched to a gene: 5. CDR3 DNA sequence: TGTGCCAGCAGTACGCGACTAGCGGGGGAGAACACCGGGGAGCTGTTTTTT. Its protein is CASSTRLAGENTGELFF.